This record covers a single TCR beta chain. No cognate antigen has been identified for it. No much larger clone is present one base from it, and per-base qualities are unavailable. This record belongs to a study of blood T cell repertoires in COVID-19 (dated by TCRdb to the early 2020s). Looking at the study overall: Samples from collaborators originated in the United States, Italy and Spain and spanned both the acute and convalescent phases of COVID-19. The prospective study material was composed of cDNA or gDNA derived from T cells, B-cell-depleted T cells, or PBMCs. HLA class I and class II types, where available, came from metadata supplied by the sample provider rather than from assay-based typing. Subjects who had been exposed to COVID-19, were actively infected with it, or had recovered from it provided the deeply sampled blood TCRbeta repertoires that made up the dataset. A freely available public database, intended as a resource for researchers studying the immune response to SARS-CoV-2, is where the repertoires were released. A de-identified subject ID, COVID-19 status, age in years and sex were almost always included in the sample metadata. Samples were obtained from the ongoing ImmuneRACE study (first 160 participants) and from about 1,300 subjects provided by 6 global collaborators.

Overall study outcomes, separate from this receptor: Clinical and demographic metadata were provided uncurated, with the amount varying by source and participant.

TCRbeta CDR3 regions were amplified from genomic DNA by means of the immunoSEQ Assay, a bias-controlled multiplex PCR. On the authors' methods: The number of nucleated cells in each sample was estimated by amplification of reference gene primers within the assay. Sequence reads were collapsed and filtered to measure the absolute abundance of every unique TCRbeta CDR3 rearrangement. For each sample, productive Simpson clonality was calculated as the square root of Simpson's diversity index over productive rearrangements. Imported from immuneACCESS, the table was reduced by TCRdb to in-frame sequences with V and J called. These copies leave out some clones; in studies compared against another copy, an unresolved V gene accounts for under half, and the cause of the remainder is not known. The V and J calls and clone size were taken over from that table, and D and trimming were inferred from the DNA. This sample is represented by around 200,000 clones; around 83% of them were singletons. Of the sample, about 6.5% falls within the top ten clones.

The collaborating institutions used their own protocols to collect whole blood in K2EDTA tubes. For TCRbeta analysis, collaborators shipped samples as frozen whole blood, isolated PBMCs, or DNA extracted from either of those sample types. The germline V gene (reference sequence) yields MNHEY for CDR1 and SMNVEV for CDR2. Trimming at the junction amounts to 5 bases on V and 5 bases on J, and the germline ends lie 12 bases apart. From the cysteine up to the phenylalanine, the CDR3 has a length of 13 residues. Only the CDR3 region is kept as DNA, spanning 39 bases read in frame from base 1. In this chain, TRBV27 is recombined with TRBJ1-2, with TRBD1 as a weak D call on 5 bases. Sequencing used peripheral blood. The clonotype was recovered from a woman in her thirties or forties with acute or convalescent COVID-19. DNA sequence: TGTGCCAGCAGTAACCCATCAGGGTATGGCTACACCTTC. This translates into CASSNPSGYGYTF.